This T cell receptor beta chain was obtained from a study of shared clonotypes between healthy human individuals. Study-level points and caveats: In contrast to clonotypes shared by all four donors, non-shared clonotypes had lower generation probabilities. With a few donors compared, approximately 5% of naive CD4 clonotypes were shared.

The deep-level immunoSEQ assay was used. Sequenced by immunoSEQ multiplex PCR; TCRdb stores in-frame clones only, minus some. The table has about 1 million clones, about 74% seen once; the top ten hold over 1.3%. Germline CDR1 and CDR2: SGHRS and YFSETQ. The ends lost 0 bases at V and 6 bases at J; junction bases unmatched: 10. This CDR3 region has 17 residues. Details on this clone: Its specificity is not known.

The origin of this receptor is a man younger than 35 in good health. This rearrangement joins TRBV5-1 to TRBJ2-5, with TRBD1 matching over 11 bases. Sequencing was done on a sample of memory CD4+ T cells sorted from blood. The subset: CD45RA-negative fraction. The CDR3 loop is CASSLDGGDRGSKTQYF. CDR3 in DNA: TGCGCCAGCAGCTTGGATGGTGGGGACAGGGGGTCGAAGACCCAGTACTTC.